These T cell receptor beta chains were read from a single sample in a study of T cells after yellow fever vaccination. TCRdb called the 5' RACE reads again in MiXCR, with one record for every CDR3 protein. The sample lists 150,000 to 200,000 distinct CDR3 sequences; 6.5% to 8.5% were seen once. The sequenced sample was CD4+ T cells sorted from PBMCs, obtained 5 days after the first yellow fever vaccination. Source of these receptors: a man aged 18 to 30 who received the YFV17D yellow fever vaccine. Both conserved end residues are part of each CDR3.

v_call: TRBV12-3/TRBV12-4; j_call: TRBJ2-5; cdr3_aa: CASRRQALLGETQYF
v_call: TRBV4-1; j_call: TRBJ2-3; cdr3_aa: CASSLVWGLTDTQYF
v_call: TRBV11-2; j_call: TRBJ1-6; cdr3_aa: CASSLIGTVNSPLHF
v_call: TRBV20-1; j_call: TRBJ2-7; cdr3_aa: CSATTNRVRYEQYF
v_call: TRBV5-4; j_call: TRBJ2-7; cdr3_aa: CASSRVQGDNEQYF
v_call: TRBV6-1; j_call: TRBJ2-7; cdr3_aa: CASRRLGHDFGLTPYEQYF
v_call: TRBV19; j_call: TRBJ2-1; cdr3_aa: CASSSGGMNEQFF
v_call: TRBV5-1; j_call: TRBJ2-5; cdr3_aa: CASSRTSGGAYQETQYF
v_call: TRBV9; j_call: TRBJ2-7; cdr3_aa: CASSVFPDPRPYEQYF
v_call: TRBV5-6; j_call: TRBJ1-1; cdr3_aa: CASRKTGQGKGAFF
v_call: TRBV7-9; j_call: TRBJ1-4; cdr3_aa: CASSFLQNEKLFF
v_call: TRBV28; j_call: TRBJ1-6; cdr3_aa: CASTHNPGQGSILHF
v_call: TRBV18; j_call: TRBJ2-4; cdr3_aa: CASSPPSLAKNIQYF
v_call: TRBV7-6; j_call: TRBJ2-1; cdr3_aa: CASSPTIAGGGREQFF
v_call: TRBV20-1; j_call: TRBJ1-2; cdr3_aa: CSAQGQGLYTF
v_call: TRBV4-3; j_call: TRBJ1-3; cdr3_aa: CASSQGSSGNTIYF
v_call: TRBV5-1; j_call: TRBJ2-3; cdr3_aa: CASSPSTSGGTDTQYF
v_call: TRBV25-1; j_call: TRBJ1-4; cdr3_aa: CASSDRLTNEKLFF
v_call: TRBV3-1; j_call: TRBJ1-6; cdr3_aa: CASSHTDGNSPLHF
v_call: TRBV9; j_call: TRBJ2-6; cdr3_aa: CASSVATGPSSGANVLTF
v_call: TRBV6-2/TRBV6-3; j_call: TRBJ1-4; cdr3_aa: CASSLSFQGARNEKLFF
v_call: TRBV5-1; j_call: TRBJ2-7; cdr3_aa: CASSVGQLSYEQYF
v_call: TRBV5-1; j_call: TRBJ2-3; cdr3_aa: CASSLSGLAGGSSTDTQYF
v_call: TRBV27; j_call: TRBJ2-7; cdr3_aa: CASSLRTSGVYEQYF
v_call: TRBV18; j_call: TRBJ1-4; cdr3_aa: CASSSLDSDEKLFF
v_call: TRBV5-1; j_call: TRBJ2-1; cdr3_aa: CASSLVPGLAEYNEQFF
v_call: TRBV5-1; j_call: TRBJ2-1; cdr3_aa: CASSPSSGVYNEQFF
v_call: TRBV29-1; j_call: TRBJ2-5; cdr3_aa: CSAGGEETQYF
v_call: TRBV29-1; j_call: TRBJ2-7; cdr3_aa: CSVVEMGYEQYF
v_call: TRBV27; j_call: TRBJ1-6; cdr3_aa: CASRPGWESPLHF
v_call: TRBV10-3; j_call: TRBJ1-4; cdr3_aa: CAISGLQNEKLFF
v_call: TRBV18; j_call: TRBJ2-7; cdr3_aa: CASSNLPGLATYEQYF
v_call: TRBV7-9; j_call: TRBJ2-2; cdr3_aa: CAISSGLTNTGELFF
v_call: TRBV12-3/TRBV12-4; j_call: TRBJ1-6; cdr3_aa: CASSFSSGQNSPLHF
v_call: TRBV5-1; j_call: TRBJ2-3; cdr3_aa: CASSLDSGFVTDTQYF
v_call: TRBV5-4; j_call: TRBJ1-4; cdr3_aa: CASSRDFNEKLFF
v_call: TRBV7-3; j_call: TRBJ1-1; cdr3_aa: CASSFGAGNTEAFF
v_call: TRBV7-2; j_call: TRBJ1-4; cdr3_aa: CASSSKPRQGRQEKLFF
v_call: TRBV20-1; j_call: TRBJ2-5; cdr3_aa: CSARPRGVTTQYF
v_call: TRBV7-3; j_call: TRBJ2-3; cdr3_aa: CASSPLAGITDTQYF
v_call: TRBV5-1; j_call: TRBJ1-1; cdr3_aa: CASSLGWDRDPDTEAFF
v_call: TRBV4-3; j_call: TRBJ2-3; cdr3_aa: CASSQTSGDTQYF
v_call: TRBV6-6; j_call: TRBJ1-2; cdr3_aa: CASSPQGASGYTF
v_call: TRBV5-1; j_call: TRBJ2-5; cdr3_aa: CASSLIPLARETQYF
v_call: TRBV2; j_call: TRBJ2-6; cdr3_aa: CAIEQARSSGANVLTF
v_call: TRBV5-5; j_call: TRBJ1-4; cdr3_aa: CASSGLAGTSEKLYF
v_call: TRBV7-2; j_call: TRBJ2-1; cdr3_aa: CASGSRDRGNEQFF
v_call: TRBV12-3/TRBV12-4; j_call: TRBJ1-4; cdr3_aa: CASSFQGQNEKLFF
v_call: TRBV7-2; j_call: TRBJ2-7; cdr3_aa: CASSLTQAAYEQYF
v_call: TRBV5-4; j_call: TRBJ1-4; cdr3_aa: CASSKGGHLVDEKLFF
v_call: TRBV28; j_call: TRBJ2-1; cdr3_aa: CASSPDHEQFF
v_call: TRBV20-1; j_call: TRBJ2-5; cdr3_aa: CSVQAWDTETQYF
v_call: TRBV2; j_call: TRBJ1-1; cdr3_aa: CASNYHTEAFF
v_call: TRBV7-2; j_call: TRBJ2-5; cdr3_aa: CASSSRPGPETQYF
v_call: TRBV7-3; j_call: TRBJ2-2; cdr3_aa: CASSSGPNTGELFF
v_call: TRBV10-3; j_call: TRBJ2-1; cdr3_aa: CAINTGQGEQQFF
v_call: TRBV7-9; j_call: TRBJ2-4; cdr3_aa: CASSHLRQGGIQYF
v_call: TRBV7-9; j_call: TRBJ1-5; cdr3_aa: CASSFDRVVRPQHF
v_call: TRBV5-1; j_call: TRBJ2-2; cdr3_aa: CASSLRTSGGPNTGELFF